These T cell receptor beta chains were read from a single sample in a study of blood T cell repertoires in COVID-19. Profiled with immunoSEQ multiplex PCR; TCRdb holds only in-frame clones, not every one. The sample has just under 350,000 clones; 65% to 85% are singletons. Sequencing was done on a sample of peripheral blood. These receptors were taken from a man in his thirties or forties with active or convalescent COVID-19. Both conserved end residues are part of each CDR3. The D gene is left open where the match is weak. Not every row has a clone size; where given, it reads once, few, many or a size class.

J: TRBJ2-7; V: TRBV11-1; size: -; D: -; CDR3: CASSLGSGYEQYF; DNA: TGTGCCAGCAGCTTGGGGAGTGGCTACGAGCAGTACTTC
J: TRBJ1-2; V: TRBV18; size: -; D: TRBD1; CDR3: CASSRTGDRYGYTF; DNA: TGTGCCAGCTCACGGACAGGGGATCGCTATGGCTACACCTTC
J: TRBJ1-2; V: TRBV29-1; size: -; D: TRBD1; CDR3: CSAWTGVGGYTF; DNA: TGCAGCGCCTGGACAGGGGTGGGTGGCTACACCTTC
J: TRBJ2-4; V: TRBV7-9; size: -; D: -; CDR3: CASSLGPTGRDIQYF; DNA: TGTGCCAGCAGCTTAGGTCCAACAGGGAGGGACATTCAGTACTTC
J: TRBJ2-3; V: TRBV7-2; size: -; D: -; CDR3: CASSLLPGWDTQYF; DNA: TGTGCCAGCAGCTTACTGCCGGGTTGGGATACGCAGTATTTT
J: TRBJ2-7; V: TRBV28; size: -; D: -; CDR3: CASRGREQYF; DNA: TGTGCCAGCAGGGGGCGCGAGCAGTACTTC
J: TRBJ2-7; V: TRBV12-3/TRBV12-4; size: -; D: -; CDR3: CASTPGGGYEQYF; DNA: TGTGCCAGCACCCCCGGGGGAGGTTACGAGCAGTACTTC
J: TRBJ1-6; V: TRBV7-2; size: -; D: -; CDR3: CASSFPPGNNSPLHF; DNA: TGTGCCAGCAGCTTTCCCCCGGGTAATAATTCACCCCTCCACTTT
J: TRBJ2-1; V: TRBV4-3; size: -; D: -; CDR3: CASSQENSLFF; DNA: TGCGCCAGCAGCCAAGAAAACAGCCTGTTCTTC
J: TRBJ2-1; V: TRBV10-3; size: -; D: TRBD2; CDR3: CAISESRLAGGNNEQFF; DNA: TGTGCCATCAGTGAGTCGAGACTAGCGGGGGGGAACAATGAGCAGTTCTTC
J: TRBJ2-5; V: TRBV7-9; size: -; D: -; CDR3: CASSLSRVAVRKETQYF; DNA: TGTGCCAGCAGCTTAAGCAGGGTAGCGGTTAGGAAAGAGACCCAGTACTTC
J: TRBJ2-1; V: TRBV7-6; size: -; D: TRBD2; CDR3: CASSSGLAGGHNEQFF; DNA: TGTGCCAGCAGCTCGGGACTAGCGGGAGGACACAATGAGCAGTTCTTC
J: TRBJ1-1; V: TRBV4-3; size: -; D: TRBD1; CDR3: CASSPRQGLYLRSGTEAFF; DNA: TGCGCCAGCAGCCCCCGACAGGGTCTATACCTCCGAAGCGGCACTGAAGCTTTCTTT
J: TRBJ1-4; V: TRBV7-9; size: -; D: -; CDR3: CASSTLWAGSDEKLFF; DNA: TGTGCCAGCAGCACCCTCTGGGCAGGGTCCGACGAAAAACTGTTTTTT
J: TRBJ2-7; V: TRBV6-2/TRBV6-3; size: -; D: -; CDR3: CASSTRTEVDEQYF; DNA: TGTGCCAGCAGCACCCGGACAGAGGTCGACGAGCAGTACTTC
J: TRBJ2-1; V: TRBV7-6; size: -; D: TRBD1; CDR3: CASSPGTGPYNEQFF; DNA: TGTGCCAGCAGTCCGGGGACAGGCCCCTACAATGAGCAGTTCTTC
J: TRBJ1-5; V: TRBV7-9; size: -; D: -; CDR3: CASSPSAGRGNSNQPQHF; DNA: TGTGCCAGCAGCCCATCCGCCGGACGCGGGAATAGCAATCAGCCCCAGCATTTT
J: TRBJ1-6; V: TRBV11-2; size: -; D: -; CDR3: CASSLERDSPLHF; DNA: TGTGCCAGCAGCTTAGAGAGGGATTCACCCCTCCACTTT
J: TRBJ2-5; V: TRBV6-5; size: once; D: -; CDR3: CASKSWEGGQETQYF; DNA: TGTGCCAGCAAGTCCTGGGAGGGGGGGCAAGAGACCCAGTACTTC
J: TRBJ1-6; V: TRBV6-5; size: once; D: -; CDR3: CASSYSPRDSPLHF; DNA: TGTGCCAGCAGTTACAGCCCCCGAGATTCACCCCTCCACTTT
J: TRBJ1-5; V: TRBV6-5; size: -; D: -; CDR3: CASSWAFNQPQHF; DNA: TGTGCCAGCAGTTGGGCATTCAATCAGCCCCAGCATTTT
J: TRBJ1-1; V: TRBV21-1; size: -; D: -; CDR3: CASSKVGRENTEAFF; DNA: TGTGCCAGCAGCAAGGTGGGCAGGGAGAACACTGAAGCTTTCTTT
J: TRBJ2-4; V: TRBV29-1; size: -; D: TRBD2; CDR3: CSAKGGGDIQYF; DNA: TGCAGCGCAAAAGGCGGGGGAGACATTCAGTACTTC
J: TRBJ2-7; V: TRBV5-4; size: -; D: TRBD2; CDR3: CASSTSPVAGAAYEQYF; DNA: TGTGCCAGCAGCACCTCCCCGGTAGCGGGAGCTGCCTACGAGCAGTACTTC
J: TRBJ1-5; V: TRBV3-1/TRBV3-2; size: once; D: TRBD1; CDR3: CASSRQGNQPQHF; DNA: TGTGCCAGCAGCCGACAGGGGAATCAGCCCCAGCATTTT
J: TRBJ2-5; V: TRBV5-6; size: once; D: -; CDR3: CASSSQRSQETQYF; DNA: TGTGCCAGCAGCTCCCAGCGGTCCCAAGAGACCCAGTACTTC
J: TRBJ1-2; V: TRBV30; size: -; D: TRBD1; CDR3: CAWTGGNYGYTF; DNA: TGTGCCTGGACAGGGGGCAACTATGGCTACACCTTC
J: TRBJ2-5; V: TRBV2; size: -; D: TRBD2; CDR3: CASSKSGVSQETQYF; DNA: TGTGCCAGCAGTAAAAGCGGGGTCTCCCAAGAGACCCAGTACTTC
J: TRBJ1-1; V: TRBV9; size: -; D: TRBD1; CDR3: CASSATGGRWTEAFF; DNA: TGTGCCAGCAGTGCTACAGGGGGCCGGTGGACTGAAGCTTTCTTT
J: TRBJ1-2; V: TRBV28; size: -; D: TRBD1; CDR3: CASSLSGRGPLGYGYTF; DNA: TGTGCCAGCAGTTTATCGGGCAGGGGGCCCCTCGGCTATGGCTACACCTTC
J: TRBJ2-7; V: TRBV6-5; size: -; D: TRBD2; CDR3: CASSLAGGHSYEQYF; DNA: TGTGCCAGCAGTTTAGCGGGAGGGCACTCCTACGAGCAGTACTTC
J: TRBJ2-7; V: TRBV28; size: -; D: -; CDR3: CASTPGGRPYEQYF; DNA: TGTGCCAGCACCCCGGGGGGCCGTCCCTACGAGCAGTACTTC
J: TRBJ1-3; V: TRBV19; size: few; D: -; CDR3: CASSMGGDIAGNTIYF; DNA: TGTGCCAGTAGTATGGGGGGGGATATCGCTGGAAACACCATATATTTT
J: TRBJ2-7; V: TRBV7-9; size: -; D: -; CDR3: CASSLPGGYEQYF; DNA: TGTGCCAGCAGCTTACCCGGGGGCTACGAGCAGTACTTC
J: TRBJ1-2; V: TRBV4-2; size: -; D: -; CDR3: CASSQEAPYGYTF; DNA: TGTGCCAGCAGCCAAGAGGCACCCTATGGCTACACCTTC
J: TRBJ1-2; V: TRBV5-1; size: -; D: -; CDR3: CASSLRGNYGYTF; DNA: TGCGCCAGCAGCTTGAGGGGGAACTATGGCTACACCTTC
J: TRBJ1-5; V: TRBV28; size: -; D: TRBD1; CDR3: CASRGRDRVIQPQHF; DNA: TGTGCCAGCAGGGGGCGGGACAGGGTAATCCAGCCCCAGCATTTT
J: TRBJ2-1; V: TRBV11-2; size: -; D: TRBD2; CDR3: CASSLGGRVVHEQFF; DNA: TGTGCCAGCAGCTTAGGAGGGAGGGTGGTGCATGAGCAGTTCTTC
J: TRBJ2-3; V: TRBV6-2/TRBV6-3; size: few; D: TRBD2; CDR3: CASSERGGTQDTQYF; DNA: TGTGCCAGCAGTGAGCGGGGGGGTACCCAAGATACGCAGTATTTT
J: TRBJ1-1; V: TRBV7-2; size: -; D: -; CDR3: CASSSSVNTEAFF; DNA: -
J: TRBJ1-5; V: TRBV4-1; size: once; D: TRBD1; CDR3: CASSQDLSGQLSNQPQHF; DNA: TGCGCCAGCAGCCAAGACCTCTCGGGACAGCTTAGCAATCAGCCCCAGCATTTT
J: TRBJ1-2; V: TRBV18; size: -; D: -; CDR3: CASSPSGEGGYTF; DNA: TGTGCCAGCTCACCATCAGGTGAGGGTGGCTACACCTTC
J: TRBJ1-1; V: TRBV18; size: -; D: -; CDR3: CASSPPPAGNTEAFF; DNA: TGTGCCAGCTCACCACCCCCGGCGGGGAACACTGAAGCTTTCTTT
J: TRBJ2-7; V: TRBV28; size: once; D: -; CDR3: CASSFESGLHEQYF; DNA: TGTGCCAGCAGTTTCGAAAGCGGTCTCCACGAGCAGTACTTC
J: TRBJ2-1; V: TRBV24-1; size: -; D: -; CDR3: CATSDGGSGKIYNEQFF; DNA: TGTGCCACCAGTGACGGAGGGTCCGGAAAAATTTACAATGAGCAGTTCTTC
J: TRBJ2-7; V: TRBV6-6; size: -; D: TRBD2; CDR3: CASSQTSGTYEQYF; DNA: TGTGCCAGCAGCCAGACTAGCGGGACCTACGAGCAGTACTTC
J: TRBJ2-3; V: TRBV9; size: -; D: -; CDR3: CASSVVESTDLTDTQYF; DNA: TGTGCCAGCAGCGTAGTAGAAAGCACAGACCTGACAGATACGCAGTATTTT
J: TRBJ1-4; V: TRBV6-5; size: -; D: -; CDR3: CASSYSGIRGEKLFF; DNA: TGTGCCAGCAGTTACTCGGGTATTCGGGGAGAAAAACTGTTTTTT
J: TRBJ1-1; V: TRBV2; size: -; D: TRBD1; CDR3: CASSRDRGTEAFF; DNA: TGTGCCAGCAGCAGGGACAGGGGCACTGAAGCTTTCTTT
J: TRBJ1-1; V: TRBV7-2; size: -; D: -; CDR3: CASSLENARAEAFF; DNA: TGTGCCAGCAGCTTAGAAAATGCGCGCGCTGAAGCTTTCTTT
J: TRBJ2-1; V: TRBV19; size: -; D: TRBD1; CDR3: CASSIDRGRNEQFF; DNA: TGTGCCAGTAGTATTGACAGGGGTCGGAATGAGCAGTTCTTC
J: TRBJ2-7; V: TRBV2; size: -; D: TRBD1; CDR3: CASRRGQGASYEQYF; DNA: TGTGCCAGCAGAAGGGGGCAGGGGGCCTCCTACGAGCAGTACTTC
J: TRBJ2-3; V: TRBV5-1; size: -; D: -; CDR3: CASSLPTAADTQYF; DNA: TGCGCCAGCAGCTTACCTACAGCGGCAGATACGCAGTATTTT
J: TRBJ2-3; V: TRBV9; size: -; D: TRBD1; CDR3: CASSAQGASTDTQYF; DNA: TGTGCCAGCAGCGCGCAGGGGGCGAGCACAGATACGCAGTATTTT
J: TRBJ2-7; V: TRBV27; size: -; D: -; CDR3: CASSLIGSAGSYEQYF; DNA: TGTGCCAGCAGTTTAATAGGGTCAGCGGGCTCCTACGAGCAGTACTTC